This TCR beta chain was captured by sequencing in a study of T cells in localized non-small cell lung cancer. General observations from the study: Those with higher blood T cell density had longer overall survival. There was higher T cell clonality in uninvolved adjacent lung than in tumor, and it was highest there.

As for this clone: Its antigen is as yet unknown.

Some clones are missing from TCRdb's copy, which holds only in-frame ones; the method was immunoSEQ multiplex PCR. The sample shows 25,000 to 35,000 clones, more than 65% of them seen only once. V gave up 1 base and J gave up 7 bases; unmatched junction bases: 17. Germline V gene data show CDR1 as KGHSH and CDR2 as LQKENI. The CDR3 runs 19 residues. The sample in question was peripheral blood mononuclear cells, obtained before any cancer treatment. This clonotype originated in a man aged 35 to 69 with stage III lung adenocarcinoma. The rearrangement uses TRBV18 and TRBJ2-1, with 9 bases aligning to TRBD2. CDR3 bases: TGTGCCAGCTCACCACGAGCCGGGACTAGCTGGATGGGGGGGAATGAGCAGTTCTTC. This gives the protein CASSPRAGTSWMGGNEQFF. Based on the CDR3 plus reference TRBV18 and TRBJ2-1, the full variable domain is NAGVMQNPRHLVRRRGQEARLRCSPMKGHSHVYWYRQLPEEGLKFMVYLQKENIIDESGMPKERFSAEFPKEGPSILRIQQVVRGDSAAYFCASSPRAGTSWMGGNEQFFGPGTRLTVL.